This TCR beta chain came from a study of blood T cell repertoires in COVID-19 (dated by TCRdb to 2018 to 2021). For the wider study: Samples from collaborators originated in the United States, Italy and Spain and spanned both the acute and convalescent phases of COVID-19. The prospective study material was composed of cDNA or gDNA derived from T cells, B-cell-depleted T cells, or PBMCs. The dataset comprised deeply sampled blood TCRbeta repertoires from subjects exposed to, actively infected with, or recovered from COVID-19. The repertoires were released in a freely available public database intended as a resource for research on the immune response to SARS-CoV-2. Samples were obtained from the ongoing ImmuneRACE study (first 160 participants) and from 1,200 or so subjects provided by 6 global collaborators. A de-identified subject ID, COVID-19 status, age in years and sex were almost always included in the sample metadata. HLA class I and class II types, where available, came from metadata supplied by the sample provider rather than from assay-based typing. General findings and caveats noted by the study authors: The amount of clinical and demographic metadata varied by source and participant and was provided uncurated.

Per the germline V gene, SGHRS is the CDR1 and YFSETQ is the CDR2. The CDR3 starts with the cysteine, ends with the phenylalanine, and has 14 residues. Of the read, only the CDR3 DNA is kept; its 42 bases are in frame from base 1. Deletion took 5 bases off V and 0 bases off J, with a span of 11 bases between the germline ends. Regarding this clone: Its specific antigen is unknown. No base qualities exist here, and no much larger clone lies one base off it.

The collaborating institutions used their own protocols to collect whole blood in K2EDTA tubes. For TCRbeta analysis, collaborator samples were shipped as frozen whole blood, as isolated PBMCs, or as DNA extracted from either sample type. TCRbeta CDR3 regions were amplified from genomic DNA using the immunoSEQ Assay, a bias-controlled multiplex PCR. Regarding the original processing steps: The number of nucleated cells in each sample was estimated by amplification of reference gene primers within the assay. To quantify the absolute abundance of each unique TCRbeta CDR3 rearrangement, sequence reads were collapsed and filtered. For each sample, productive Simpson clonality was calculated by taking the square root of Simpson's diversity index across productive rearrangements. Imported from immuneACCESS, the table was reduced by TCRdb to in-frame sequences with V and J called. These copies leave out some clones; in studies compared against another copy, an unresolved V gene accounts for under half, and the cause of the remainder is not known. The V and J calls and clone size are taken from that table; D and trimming were inferred from the DNA. The sample records about 130,000 clones, about 77% of which are singletons. 20% of the sample rests with the top ten.

Material for sequencing was peripheral blood. The clonotype was recovered from an elderly man with acute or convalescent COVID-19. Recombination linked TRBV5-1 to TRBJ1-1; the D gene is perhaps TRBD1, on 6 matching bases. The CDR3 loop reads CASRTTGLNTEAFF. The nucleotide sequence reads TGCGCCAGCAGGACTACAGGGTTGAACACTGAAGCTTTCTTT.